This entry describes one T cell receptor (beta chain). Its matching antigen is unknown. Additional DNA sequences in this sample encode the identical CDR3. The CDR3 is 14 residues long. Germline V gives CDR1 SGDLS, CDR2 YYNGEE. J lost 5 bases, V lost 4 bases, and 4 bases had no gene match. Researchers ran the PCR with 60 Vbeta and 13 Jbeta primers. Using immunoSEQ multiplex PCR, the repertoire was profiled, and TCRdb retains in-frame clones only, with some absent. This sample carries roughly 170,000 clones, more than 80% of them seen once, and the ten largest clones take about 0.64%. These data come from a study of cytomegalovirus exposure and HLA in healthy donors. Study-level points and caveats: Analysis was carried out at a later point, and it linked a missense DCLRE1C variant to TCR beta V- and J-gene trimming.

The rearrangement joins TRBV9 to TRBJ1-1; TRBD1 matches 11 bases. This TCR was recovered from a boy younger than 18 in good health and CMV-seronegative. The material sequenced was PBMCs. CDR3: CASSPGTGGTEAFF. The CDR3 DNA is TGTGCCAGCAGCCCGGGGACAGGGGGAACTGAAGCTTTCTTT.